This TCR beta chain was identified in a study of blood T cell repertoires in COVID-19. The table lists this clone with a count of one. The CDR3 runs 15 residues. Germline V gene lookup returns CDR1 SGDLS and CDR2 YYNGEE. V was pared by 1 base and J by 5 bases, with 6 bases of the junction left unmatched. TCRdb's table, derived via immunoSEQ multiplex PCR, lists solely in-frame clones and lacks some. The data show 200,000 to 250,000 clones, around 84% seen once. The receptor was derived from a man aged 30 to 45 with active or convalescent COVID-19. The source material was peripheral blood. The J gene is TRBJ2-1, the V gene TRBV9; TRBD2 agrees at 7 bases. This chain's CDR3 is CASSVMWGGNNEQFF. The CDR3 nucleotides are TGTGCCAGCAGCGTAATGTGGGGGGGAAACAATGAGCAGTTCTTC.